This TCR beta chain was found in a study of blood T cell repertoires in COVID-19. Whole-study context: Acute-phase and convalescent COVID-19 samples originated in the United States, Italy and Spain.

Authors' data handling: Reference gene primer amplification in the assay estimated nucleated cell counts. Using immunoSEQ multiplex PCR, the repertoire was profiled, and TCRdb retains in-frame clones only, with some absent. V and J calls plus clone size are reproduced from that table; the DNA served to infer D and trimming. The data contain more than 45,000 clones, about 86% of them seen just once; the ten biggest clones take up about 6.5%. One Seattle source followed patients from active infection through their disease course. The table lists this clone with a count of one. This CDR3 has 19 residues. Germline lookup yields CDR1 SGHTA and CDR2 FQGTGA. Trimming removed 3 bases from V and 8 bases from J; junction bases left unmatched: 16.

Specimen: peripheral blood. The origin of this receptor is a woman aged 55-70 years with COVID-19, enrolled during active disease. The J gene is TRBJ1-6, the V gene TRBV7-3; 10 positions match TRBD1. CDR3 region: CASSFNDPQPGQGYSPLHF. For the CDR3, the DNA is TGTGCCAGCAGCTTCAACGACCCTCAACCGGGACAGGGGTATTCACCCCTCCACTTT.